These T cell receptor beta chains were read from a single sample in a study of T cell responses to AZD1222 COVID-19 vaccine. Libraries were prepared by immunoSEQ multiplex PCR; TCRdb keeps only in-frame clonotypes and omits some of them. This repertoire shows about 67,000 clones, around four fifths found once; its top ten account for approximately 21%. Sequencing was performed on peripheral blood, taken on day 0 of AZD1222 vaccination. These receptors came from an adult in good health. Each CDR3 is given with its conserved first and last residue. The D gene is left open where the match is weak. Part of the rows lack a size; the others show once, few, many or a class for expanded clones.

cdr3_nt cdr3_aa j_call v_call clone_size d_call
TGCGCCAGCAGCCCCCGCTTAGCACTAGCGGGAGGGCAGCTCAGCGAGCAGTACTTC CASSPRLALAGGQLSEQYF TRBJ2-7 TRBV4-3 NA TRBD2
TGTGCCACCCGGGCTACTAGCACAGATACGCAGTATTTT CATRATSTDTQYF TRBJ2-3 TRBV12-3/TRBV12-4 NA NA
TGTGCCTGGAGTGGGACTAGCGGGAGAGGAAACATTCAGTACTTC CAWSGTSGRGNIQYF TRBJ2-4 TRBV30 NA TRBD2
TGTGCCAGTAGTTTAGGGCGCCTCACTATGCAAAACATTCAGTACTTC CASSLGRLTMQNIQYF TRBJ2-4 TRBV19 few NA
TGCAGCGTCGGGACACAGAACACTGAAGCTTTCTTT CSVGTQNTEAFF TRBJ1-1 TRBV29-1 NA NA
TGCAGCGTATGGCAGGGGAATGGAAACACCATATATTTT CSVWQGNGNTIYF TRBJ1-3 TRBV29-1 NA NA
TGTGCTAGCAGCTTTTCCGATGGAGGTGACGAGCAGTACTTC CASSFSDGGDEQYF TRBJ2-7 TRBV7-7 once NA
TGTGCCAGCAGCCAAGTAGGTCTCCTGGAGGCAGATACGCAGTATTTT CASSQVGLLEADTQYF TRBJ2-3 TRBV14 NA NA
TGTGCCAGCATAGGGACAGGGACTACTAACTATGGCTACACCTTC CASIGTGTTNYGYTF TRBJ1-2 TRBV6-5 NA TRBD1
TGTGCCAGCAGCCCCGGGTACAGGGCGGATACGCAGTATTTT CASSPGYRADTQYF TRBJ2-3 TRBV7-2 NA NA
TGTGCCAGCAGTTTCCGTAGAGGGGGGCTCACTGAAGCTTTCTTT CASSFRRGGLTEAFF TRBJ1-1 TRBV7-2 NA NA
TGTGCCAGCAGCGCTACAGGGAATTCACCCCTCCACTTT CASSATGNSPLHF TRBJ1-6 TRBV9 NA NA
TGCAGCGTCGTGACAGGTCTGGAAAAACTGTTTTTT CSVVTGLEKLFF TRBJ1-4 TRBV29-1 few NA
TGTGCCTGGAGTGTGAGTCTGAGGGGCACTGAAGCTTTCTTT CAWSVSLRGTEAFF TRBJ1-1 TRBV30 NA NA
TGTGCCAGCAGAAAGGGACTAGCGGGAGGAGAAGAGACCCAGTACTTC CASRKGLAGGEETQYF TRBJ2-5 TRBV28 once TRBD2
TGCGCCAGCAGCTTGGCGGACATTAATTCACCCCTCCACTTT CASSLADINSPLHF TRBJ1-6 TRBV5-1 once NA
TGTGCCAGCAAACCCGGGGGCGCCCTGAACACTGAAGCTTTCTTT CASKPGGALNTEAFF TRBJ1-1 TRBV6-4 NA NA
TGTGCCAGCAGCGTAGAGCCCGGACGTACAGATACGCAGTATTTT CASSVEPGRTDTQYF TRBJ2-3 TRBV9 NA NA
TGTGCCAGCAGTTTTGCGGGCCTTACGGGTGAGGGCTACACCTTC CASSFAGLTGEGYTF TRBJ1-2 TRBV28 NA NA
TGTGCCTGGAGTGCCCAGGGGGCATATGGCTACACCTTC CAWSAQGAYGYTF TRBJ1-2 TRBV30 NA TRBD1
TGTGCCAGCAGCCCCACCGGGGGTAGCGGGTACAATGAGCAGTTCTTC CASSPTGGSGYNEQFF TRBJ2-1 TRBV28 NA TRBD2
TGTGCCAGCAGCCCCTCCCGAGTAGGGTATAGCAATCAGCCCCAGCATTTT CASSPSRVGYSNQPQHF TRBJ1-5 TRBV5-8 NA NA
TGTGCCAGCAGTTACGTTGAAAATCAGCCCCAGCATTTT CASSYVENQPQHF TRBJ1-5 TRBV6-5 once NA
TGTGCCAGCAGCTTGGCACCGGCCCATGGCTACACCTTC CASSLAPAHGYTF TRBJ1-2 TRBV5-8 NA NA
TGTGCCAGTAGTAGGGACAGGGGGCGTGAGCAGTTCTTC CASSRDRGREQFF TRBJ2-1 TRBV19 NA TRBD1
TGTGCCAGCAGCTTAGGCCCAGGCTCCTACGAGCAGTACTTC CASSLGPGSYEQYF TRBJ2-7 TRBV7-6 NA NA
TGTGCCAGCCGTAGGTTGAGGTACAATGAGCAGTTCTTC CASRRLRYNEQFF TRBJ2-1 TRBV6-5 NA NA
TGTGCCAGCAGCCTTAGGGGAAACACCATATATTTT CASSLRGNTIYF TRBJ1-3 TRBV7-2 NA NA
TGTGCCAGCAGTAGGCAGTTGAACACTGAAGCTTTCTTT CASSRQLNTEAFF TRBJ1-1 TRBV6-2/TRBV6-3 NA NA
TGTGCCAGCAGTTTTGTTGACGACAGAACCTACGAGCAGTACTTC CASSFVDDRTYEQYF TRBJ2-7 TRBV28 NA NA
TGTGCCAGCAGCTTAGGACTAGCGGGAACCACAGATACGCAGTATTTT CASSLGLAGTTDTQYF TRBJ2-3 TRBV11-3 NA TRBD2
TGTGCCAGTAGCATATTCCCTGAAGCTTTCTTT CASSIFPEAFF TRBJ1-1 TRBV28 NA NA
TGTGCCAGCAGTAAGGGACAGTTGAACACTGAAGCTTTCTTT CASSKGQLNTEAFF TRBJ1-1 TRBV6-5 few TRBD1
TGTGCCAGCTCTGCATACTCATACGCGAACACCGGGGAGCTGTTTTTT CASSAYSYANTGELFF TRBJ2-2 TRBV7-9 few NA
TGTGCCAGCAGCTTAATTACAACTACCTATGGCTACACCTTC CASSLITTTYGYTF TRBJ1-2 TRBV7-9 NA NA
TGTGCCAGCAGTTACGCCCAGGGGGCTGGAGGTTCACCCCTCCACTTT CASSYAQGAGGSPLHF TRBJ1-6 TRBV6-5 NA TRBD1
TGTGCCAGTATGCCCGACAGGTCGGGTGGCTACACCTTC CASMPDRSGGYTF TRBJ1-2 TRBV19 NA NA
TGTGCCACCAGCAGAGAAGGATCCACTAATGAAAAACTGTTTTTT CATSREGSTNEKLFF TRBJ1-4 TRBV15 NA NA
TGCGCCAGCAGCCAAGATCCTATAGCGGAGTCATACAATGAGCAGTTCTTC CASSQDPIAESYNEQFF TRBJ2-1 TRBV4-3 NA NA
TGTGCCAGCAGGGAGCGGCGGTCGGTGGGTGAAAAACTGTTTTTT CASRERRSVGEKLFF TRBJ1-4 TRBV13 NA NA
TGTGCCAGCAGCTTCAGGGGACTAGCGGGAGGACCCGGTGCGAATGAGCAGTTCTTC CASSFRGLAGGPGANEQFF TRBJ2-1 TRBV7-3 NA TRBD2
TGTGCCAGCAGCTTAGCAGGGGGGTATGGCTACACCTTC CASSLAGGYGYTF TRBJ1-2 TRBV7-3 once TRBD1
TGTGCCAGCAGTTTCTCCGGGACGGGACATCTTGTTTATGGCTACACCTTC CASSFSGTGHLVYGYTF TRBJ1-2 TRBV28 NA NA
TGTGCCAGCAGTGAATCCGTCCGCGGCTACACCTTC CASSESVRGYTF TRBJ1-2 TRBV25-1 NA NA
TGTGCCAGCAGCTCTGGGACAGTCACAGATAGCAATCAGCCCCAGCATTTT CASSSGTVTDSNQPQHF TRBJ1-5 TRBV7-9 NA TRBD1
TGTGCCAGCAGTTACGGCAGGGGCGGTCTGGTTGAGCAGTTCTTC CASSYGRGGLVEQFF TRBJ2-1 TRBV6-5 NA NA
TGTGCCAGTAGTACCGTGGGGGGTCAGCCCCAGCATTTT CASSTVGGQPQHF TRBJ1-5 TRBV19 NA NA
TGTGCCAGCAGCTTAGTTCGAGCGGGGGAATACAATGAGCAGTTCTTC CASSLVRAGEYNEQFF TRBJ2-1 TRBV7-2 NA TRBD2
TGTGCCAGCAGCCCCGCAGGAAAGAATTCACCCCTCCACTTT CASSPAGKNSPLHF TRBJ1-6 TRBV3-1/TRBV3-2 NA NA
TGTGCCAGCAGCTTATCAGAGGCCCCTGAAGCTTTCTTT CASSLSEAPEAFF TRBJ1-1 TRBV7-2 NA NA
TGTGCCAGCTCGATCTCTACGAACACTGAAGCTTTCTTT CASSISTNTEAFF TRBJ1-1 TRBV7-3 NA NA
TGTGCCAGCAGCTTTTTGGCGGGAGGCGAGACCCAGTACTTC CASSFLAGGETQYF TRBJ2-5 TRBV5-4 NA TRBD2
TGTGCCAGCAGTTTATCAGGACTAGCGGGAGCAGGAACAGATACGCAGTATTTT CASSLSGLAGAGTDTQYF TRBJ2-3 TRBV28 NA TRBD2
TGTGCCAGCAGTTCTCCCGGTGGATATCAGCCCCAGCATTTT CASSSPGGYQPQHF TRBJ1-5 TRBV28 NA NA
TGTGCCAGCAGCCCGATAGGAGTTTCAGATACGCAGTATTTT CASSPIGVSDTQYF TRBJ2-3 TRBV7-6 NA NA
TGTGCCTCATCCTCCGGGACAGGGACCGATACGCAGTATTTT CASSSGTGTDTQYF TRBJ2-3 TRBV30 few TRBD1
TGTGCCAGCAGTGGTAATGCGGGGGGCTTCTATGGCTACACCTTC CASSGNAGGFYGYTF TRBJ1-2 TRBV25-1 NA NA
TGTGCCAGCAGCCCTCAGACAGAAGTGAACACTGAAGCTTTCTTT CASSPQTEVNTEAFF TRBJ1-1 TRBV9 NA NA
TGTGCCAGTAGTAGGGAAGCGGGTCAATATAGCAATCAGCCCCAGCATTTT CASSREAGQYSNQPQHF TRBJ1-5 TRBV19 NA NA
TGCGCCAGCAGCCAGACCACAGGGGTCCCGGATTACGAGCAGTACTTC CASSQTTGVPDYEQYF TRBJ2-7 TRBV5-1 NA TRBD1